This entry features one T cell receptor (beta chain) sequence. Its specificity is unknown. This sample is drawn from a study of graft-versus-host responses after intestinal transplantation. About the study: Transplants were multivisceral, liver-intestinal, or isolated intestinal. Every one of the recipients received anti-thymocyte globulin induction and afterwards took tacrolimus and steroids for about 3 years. Whole-study findings and limits: Some GvH clones appeared in ileal mucosa or blood before recipient bone marrow. Researchers found peak circulating GvH clone levels linked to early post-transplant HvG declines.

This CDR3 has 15 residues. The germline V gene has CDR1 SGDLS and CDR2 YYNGEE. The trim removed 4 bases at V and 4 bases at J, leaving 7 bases unmatched. Sequenced by immunoSEQ multiplex PCR; TCRdb stores in-frame clones only, minus some. In the table there are about 86,000 clones, roughly 90% of which are singletons. The J gene is TRBJ2-3, the V gene TRBV9; 9 bases map to TRBD1. The TCR comes from a human donor who was the organ donor for an intestinal transplant. Here the sequenced sample was unstimulated CD4+ T cells sorted from spleen or lymph node cells, taken before transplant. The CDR3 DNA follows: TGTGCCAGCAGCCTAACAGGGGGCTCCGCAGATACGCAGTATTTT. Translation gives CASSLTGGSADTQYF.